Sequencing of this TCR beta chain was carried out in a study of T cell responses to AZD1222 COVID-19 vaccine. Findings of the study overall: As reported, nearly half of all spike-specific TCRs target variant regions that are unmutated.

Notes on this clone: Antigen unknown.

The data were produced by immunoSEQ multiplex PCR, yet TCRdb's version contains in-frame clones alone and is incomplete. The repertoire holds approximately 90,000 clones, with 80% to 90% as singletons. From germline, CDR1 is MDHEN and CDR2 SYDVKM. The germline V and J ends were trimmed by 3 bases and 0 bases, with 18 bases remaining between them. This CDR3 spans 18 amino acids. The chain uses TRBV28 and TRBJ1-3; D might be TRBD1 (5 bases). This clonotype originated in an adult in good health. Source: peripheral blood, taken on day 0 of AZD1222 vaccination. In DNA, the CDR3 is TGTGCCAGCAGTTTCGGTGGGGCAGGGATGGTCTCTGGAAACACCATATATTTT. Translating gives CASSFGGAGMVSGNTIYF.